This passage covers 8 T cell receptor beta chains from one sample sequenced in a study of tumor-infiltrating lymphocytes in primary liver carcinoma. Making TCR beta cDNA involved around 520 ng total RNA and a constant-region primer. Employing slightly modified ARM-PCR, three nested multiplex PCR rounds were run, and these gave rise to the TCR beta libraries. In the first two PCR rounds, TRBV1-TRBV30 forward primers were paired with a C-beta reverse primer, and each round lasted about 9 cycles. TCRdb re-called the multiplex PCR reads with MiXCR, one entry per CDR3 protein. The sample has about 310,000 distinct CDR3 sequences; around 50% are singletons. Blood RNA originated from unsorted whole blood, with germline DNA additionally extracted. Sample: peripheral blood. Every receptor here comes from a woman aged 25 to 39 with primary liver carcinoma and hepatitis B virus infection.

This clonotype occurred once. The chain links TRBV12-3 or TRBV12-4 to TRBJ2-2; no definite D call. Trimming shortened V by 1 base and J by 7 bases, and 7 bases separated the two germline ends. The CDR3 consists of 13 residues. The CDR3 coding sequence is TGTGCCAGCAGTTTAGAGCTGGTCGGGGAGCTGTTTTTT. This gives the protein CASSLELVGELFF.

This clonotype has ten or more counts. This chain joins TRBV4-1 and TRBJ1-4, with TRBD1 as a possible D gene (6 bases). Germline CDR1 MGHRA, CDR2 YSYEKL. With 1 base removed from V and 3 bases from J, the gap between germline ends came to 12 bases. The CDR3 is 16 residues long. The CDR3: CASSQGFRTANEKLFF. CDR3 sequence (DNA): TGCGCCAGCAGCCAAGGTTTCCGGACAGCTAATGAAAAACTGTTTTTT.

The chain uses TRBV7-9 and TRBJ1-2; D gene ambiguous. The V gene's germline CDR1 is SEHNR and CDR2 FQNEAQ (reference sequence). The CDR3 spans 15 residues. Trimming pared 2 bases from V and 0 bases from J, leaving 10 bases between. This chain's CDR3 is CASSLNNGANYGYTF. DNA of the CDR3: TGTGCCAGCAGCTTAAATAACGGAGCTAACTATGGCTACACCTTC.

J is TRBJ2-5 and V is TRBV7-8; D is perhaps TRBD2 (5 bases). The CDR3 totals 15 residues. Germline V gene sequence: CDR1 SGHVS, CDR2 FQNEAQ. V was clipped by 5 bases and J by 5 bases, with 18 bases between them. Here the CDR3 reads CASSPSRRARETQYF. The CDR3 coding sequence is TGTGCCAGCAGCCCGTCTCGGCGGGCCAGGGAGACCCAGTACTTC.

Comment on this clonotype: Being one base from a much bigger clone, this may be a read error. The CDR3 carries no conserved terminal phenylalanine or tryptophan, so it likely arises from a read error. The gene calls are TRBV6-2 or TRBV6-3 and TRBJ2-7; D uncertain. V was clipped by 4 bases and J by 2 bases, with 9 bases between them. CDR3 length: 13 amino acids. Looked up from germline, CDR1 is MNHEY and CDR2 is SVGEGT. The CDR3 is CASSFGEAYEQYL. The CDR3 DNA reads TGTGCCAGCAGTTTTGGGGAAGCCTACGAGCAGTACCTC.

This clonotype came up many times. The genes are TRBV11-2 and TRBJ2-5; D call uncertain. Germline values: CDR1 SGHAT, CDR2 FQNNGV. Between the trimmed V and J ends, which lost 4 bases and 5 bases, there was a span of 14 bases. CDR3 length: 14 residues. The CDR3 loop reads CASSSRTPRETQYF. The CDR3 DNA follows: TGTGCCAGCAGCTCCAGGACCCCGAGGGAGACCCAGTACTTC.

Concerning this clonotype: A much larger clonotype is one base distant, so this may be a read error. CDR3 in DNA: TGCAGCGTTGCCCGAACAGGGGGCAGCTACGAGCATTACTTC. Translated, it gives CSVARTGGSYEHYF. V usage is TRBV29-1 and J usage is TRBJ2-7; 9 positions match TRBD1. The CDR3 has 14 residues. Germline V gives CDR1 SQVTM, CDR2 ANQGSEA.

This clonotype was counted between two and nine times. The rearrangement joins TRBV28 to TRBJ2-2; maybe TRBD1 (6 bases). The CDR3 length is 13 residues. The V gene lost 10 bases and the J gene lost 1 base, with 10 bases spanning the gap. CDR1 and CDR2 from the germline V gene are MDHEN and SYDVKM. The CDR3 here is CATRGGNTGELFF. The CDR3 DNA sequence: TGTGCCACCCGAGGGGGGAACACCGGGGAGCTGTTTTTT.